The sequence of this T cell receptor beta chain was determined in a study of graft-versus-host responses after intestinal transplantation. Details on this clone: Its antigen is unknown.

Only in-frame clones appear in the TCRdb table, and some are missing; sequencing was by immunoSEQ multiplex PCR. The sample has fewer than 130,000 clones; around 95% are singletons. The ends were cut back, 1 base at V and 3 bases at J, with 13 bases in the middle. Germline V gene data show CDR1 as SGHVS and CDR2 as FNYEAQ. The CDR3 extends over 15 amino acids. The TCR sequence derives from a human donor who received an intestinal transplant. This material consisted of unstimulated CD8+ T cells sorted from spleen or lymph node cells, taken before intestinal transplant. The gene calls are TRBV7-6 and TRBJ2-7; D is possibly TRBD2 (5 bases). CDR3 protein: CASSLDSSRGYEQYF. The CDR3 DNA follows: TGTGCCAGCAGCTTAGATTCCAGCCGGGGCTACGAGCAGTACTTC.